The 4 T cell receptor beta chains in this list originate from one sample, sequenced in a study of blood T cell repertoires in COVID-19. The method was immunoSEQ multiplex PCR; TCRdb's version includes in-frame clones alone and lacks a portion of them. The table includes approximately 300,000 clones, about nine tenths detected once. Sequenced: peripheral blood. The receptors derive from a woman aged 40 to 50 with acute or convalescent COVID-19.

The gene calls are TRBV24-1 and TRBJ1-2; 8 bases map to TRBD1. Looked up from germline, CDR1 is KGHDR and CDR2 is SFDVKD. Germline trimming cut 7 bases from V and 5 bases from J; bases unmatched to any gene: 5. CDR3 length: 13 amino acids. CDR3 bases: TGTGCCACCAGCCGACAGGGGAGGTATGGCTACACCTTC. Its protein product is CATSRQGRYGYTF.

The chain uses TRBV6-5 and TRBJ1-2; 8 bases match TRBD1. The trim removed 6 bases at V and 0 bases at J, leaving 3 bases unmatched. Germline values: CDR1 MNHEY, CDR2 SVGAGI. The CDR3 length is 14 residues. CDR3: CASRRGQANYGYTF. CDR3 DNA sequence: TGTGCCAGCAGGAGGGGACAGGCTAACTATGGCTACACCTTC.

The gene calls are TRBV5-4 and TRBJ1-1, with D hard to call. The CDR3 contains 16 residues. Trimming shortened V by 2 bases and J by 8 bases, and 22 bases separated the two germline ends. Germline CDR1 reads SGHNT; CDR2 reads YYREEE (reference sequence). The CDR3 sequence is CASSFRRNTAVEEAFF. The DNA of the CDR3 is TGTGCCAGCAGCTTTCGCAGAAACACGGCTGTGGAGGAAGCTTTCTTT.

The V call is TRBV6-4, the J call TRBJ1-2, with 7 bases fitting TRBD1. The V gene end was trimmed by 3 bases and the J gene end by 4 bases; junction bases not matched to a gene: 2. CDR3 length: 13 amino acids. In germline, CDR1 is MRHNA, CDR2 SNTAGT. This CDR3 is CASSEGQAYGYTF. Written as DNA, the CDR3 is TGTGCCAGCAGTGAAGGACAGGCCTATGGCTACACCTTC.